The 11 T cell receptor beta chains below were found in one sample sequenced in a study of graft-versus-host responses after intestinal transplantation. TCRdb's copy holds only in-frame clones and misses some; the assay was immunoSEQ multiplex PCR. Of under 95,000 clones listed, about 89% were seen once; the top ten hold roughly 2.5%. No antigen has been identified for these receptors. This material consisted of unstimulated CD8+ T cells sorted from spleen or lymph node cells, taken before intestinal transplant. These TCRs come from a human donor who received an intestinal transplant.

The chain has TRBV27 and TRBJ2-3, with 12 bases fitting TRBD2. This CDR3 has 15 amino acids. Looked up from germline, CDR1 is MNHEY and CDR2 is SMNVEV (reference sequence). J was trimmed by 6 bases and V by 3 bases; bases with no gene match: 4. The CDR3 DNA reads TGTGCCAGCAGTTTCGGCCTAGCGGGGGGGGATACGCAGTATTTT. It codes for CASSFGLAGGDTQYF.

The chain joins TRBV2 to TRBJ2-3, with D maybe TRBD1 (5 bases). V shed 3 bases and J shed 2 bases, with 9 bases lying between them. Germline values: CDR1 SNHLY, CDR2 FYNNEI. CDR3 size: 14 residues. The CDR3 sequence is CASSEDTFTDTQYF. CDR3 DNA sequence: TGTGCCAGCAGTGAGGACACTTTCACAGATACGCAGTATTTT.

The CDR3 DNA sequence: TGTGCCAGCAGTGTCCTAGGGACTTTACAAGAGACCCAGTACTTC. This codes for CASSVLGTLQETQYF. The V call is TRBV2, the J call TRBJ2-5, with D perhaps TRBD2 (6 bases). Trimming shortened V by 4 bases and J by 2 bases, and 14 bases separated the two germline ends. The germline V gene encodes CDR1 SNHLY and CDR2 FYNNEI. The CDR3 runs to 15 residues.

The CDR3 here is CASMPEEMNTEAFF. The CDR3 DNA sequence: TGCGCCAGCATGCCTGAGGAGATGAACACTGAAGCTTTCTTT. This chain links TRBV5-1 with TRBJ1-1; D unclear. The CDR3 runs to 14 residues. The germline CDR1 and CDR2 sequences are SGHRS and YFSETQ. V lost 6 bases and J lost 0, with 12 bases in between.

The chain couples TRBV6-1 to TRBJ1-2, with D unclear. There are 14 residues in the CDR3. In germline, CDR1 is MNHNS, CDR2 SASEGT. V was clipped by 5 bases and J by 2 bases, with 12 bases between them. The CDR3: CASSTRSANYGYTF. Written as DNA, the CDR3 is TGTGCCAGCAGTACCCGGAGCGCAAACTATGGCTACACCTTC.

The chain's CDR3 is CASSPKGRMGNEKLFF. CDR3 bases: TGTGCCAGCAGCCCCAAGGGGAGGATGGGGAATGAAAAACTGTTTTTT. This chain uses TRBV7-9 with TRBJ1-4, with D perhaps TRBD1 (5 bases). V lost 5 bases and J lost 5, with 18 bases in between. Germline-derived CDR1 and CDR2 are SEHNR and FQNEAQ (reference sequence). This CDR3 comprises 16 residues.

This clone was observed a handful of times. CDR3 region: CASSPYLWDSANEKLFF. The CDR3 bases are TGTGCCAGCAGCCCCTACCTCTGGGACAGCGCGAATGAAAAACTGTTTTTT. V usage is TRBV28 and J usage is TRBJ1-4; 7 nucleotides match TRBD1. The CDR3 spans 17 residues. V was clipped by 6 bases and J by 5 bases; unmatched bases: 15. Germline V gives CDR1 MDHEN, CDR2 SYDVKM.

The rearrangement uses TRBV11-2 and TRBJ1-1; D is possibly TRBD1 (6 bases). The CDR3 loop spans 13 amino acids. Per the germline V gene, CDR1 is SGHAT and CDR2 is FQNNGV. Trimming pared 3 bases from V and 4 bases from J, leaving 9 bases between. CDR3 loop: CASSLGALTEAFF. Written as DNA, the CDR3 is TGTGCCAGCAGCTTGGGGGCACTCACTGAAGCTTTCTTT.

V usage is TRBV15 and J usage is TRBJ2-1; TRBD2 agrees at 11 bases. The CDR3 is 16 residues long. Germline values: CDR1 LNHNV, CDR2 YYDKDF (reference sequence). V lost 3 bases and J lost 8; bases outside the gene matches: 9. In DNA, the CDR3 is TGTGCCACCAGCAGCAATCTAGCGGGAGGAATGTATGAGCAGTTCTTC. Amino acid sequence: CATSSNLAGGMYEQFF.

This chain uses TRBV28 with TRBJ1-2, with TRBD1 matching 10 bases. The CDR3 consists of 12 residues. Unmatched junction bases numbered 3, after V lost 8 bases and J lost 6 bases. Germline V gene sequence: CDR1 MDHEN, CDR2 SYDVKM. The CDR3 nucleotides read TGTGCCAGCCAGACAGGGGGCGATGGCTACACCTTC. Translation: CASQTGGDGYTF.

The rearrangement joins TRBV6-6 to TRBJ1-1; unclear D gene. V lost 2 bases, J lost 7 bases, and 5 bases lay in between. This CDR3 spans 11 amino acids. Per germline, CDR1 MNHNY and CDR2 SVGAGI (reference sequence). The CDR3 loop reads CASSYRDEAFF. The DNA for the CDR3 is TGTGCCAGCAGTTACCGGGATGAAGCTTTCTTT.